The rows below give T cell receptor beta chains drawn from one sample of a study of early T cells in non-severe SARS-CoV-2 infection. TCRdb fed the 5' RACE reads into MiXCR, producing one record per CDR3 protein. The table lists 66,000 or so distinct CDR3 sequences, 13% of them singletons. The sequencing sample was made of whole blood. The source of these receptors is an adult who was a healthcare worker with PCR-confirmed SARS-CoV-2 infection or an uninfected control (not recorded which). The CDR3 runs from the conserved cysteine through the conserved F or W. Fields, in order: J gene, clone size, V gene, D gene, CDR3 protein, CDR3 DNA. The D gene is left open where the match is weak. Only part of the rows carry a size: once, few, many, or a class if the clone is expanded.

J: TRBJ1-6; size: few; V: TRBV3-1; D: NA; CDR3: CASSHRYSPLHF; DNA: TGTGCCAGCAGCCATCGATATTCACCCCTCCACTTT
J: TRBJ2-3; size: NA; V: TRBV7-2; D: NA; CDR3: CASSSTVAGPGYF; DNA: TGTGCCAGCAGCTCGACGGTGGCGGGACCGGGGTATTTT
J: TRBJ2-1; size: many; V: TRBV7-9; D: NA; CDR3: CASSLGRDEQFF; DNA: TGTGCCAGCAGCTTAGGGCGGGATGAGCAGTTCTTC
J: TRBJ1-1; size: many; V: TRBV28; D: NA; CDR3: CASSLFGTEAFF; DNA: TGTGCCAGCAGTTTATTTGGCACTGAAGCTTTCTTT
J: TRBJ1-1; size: NA; V: TRBV18; D: NA; CDR3: CASSPAGTEAFF; DNA: TGTGCCAGCTCACCGGCAGGGACTGAAGCTTTCTTT
J: TRBJ2-2; size: NA; V: TRBV10-3; D: NA; CDR3: CAIGQNTGELFF; DNA: TGTGCCATCGGACAGAACACCGGGGAGCTGTTTTTT
J: TRBJ1-1; size: NA; V: TRBV12-3/TRBV12-4; D: NA; CDR3: CASSFGGRAEAFF; DNA: TGTGCCAGCAGTTTCGGGGGAAGGGCTGAAGCTTTCTTT
J: TRBJ2-3; size: few; V: TRBV12-3/TRBV12-4; D: NA; CDR3: CASRPLSTDTQYF; DNA: TGTGCCAGCCGCCCCTTGAGCACAGATACGCAGTATTTT
J: TRBJ2-1; size: NA; V: TRBV4-1; D: TRBD2; CDR3: CASSQQGTSGGYNEQFF; DNA: TGCGCCAGCAGCCAGCAGGGGACTAGCGGGGGTTACAATGAGCAGTTCTTC
J: TRBJ1-1; size: many; V: TRBV28; D: NA; CDR3: CASSLDVWGSYTEAFF; DNA: TGTGCCAGCAGTTTAGATGTTTGGGGAAGTTACACTGAAGCTTTCTTT
J: TRBJ2-1; size: many; V: TRBV6-2/TRBV6-3; D: TRBD1; CDR3: CASSPRTTDRGHRNEQFF; DNA: TGTGCCAGCAGTCCGCGTACCACGGACAGGGGGCATCGGAATGAGCAGTTCTTC
J: TRBJ2-7; size: few; V: TRBV18; D: TRBD2; CDR3: CASSPLFGGGSYEQYF; DNA: TGTGCCAGCTCACCATTGTTCGGGGGGGGCTCCTACGAGCAGTACTTC
J: TRBJ2-3; size: NA; V: TRBV3-1; D: TRBD1; CDR3: CASSHRQGFTDTQYF; DNA: TGTGCCAGCAGCCACCGACAGGGTTTCACAGATACGCAGTATTTT
J: TRBJ2-1; size: NA; V: TRBV7-2; D: NA; CDR3: CASARGQYNEQFF; DNA: TGTGCCAGCGCCCGGGGGCAATACAATGAGCAGTTCTTC
J: TRBJ1-1; size: few; V: TRBV21-1; D: NA; CDR3: CASSKVDGGKNTEAFF; DNA: TGTGCCAGCAGCAAAGTGGACGGGGGCAAGAACACTGAAGCTTTCTTT
J: TRBJ1-5; size: NA; V: TRBV20-1; D: TRBD1; CDR3: CSARTSQGKVSGNQPQHF; DNA: TGCAGTGCTAGAACGTCACAGGGGAAGGTTAGCGGCAATCAGCCCCAGCATTTT
J: TRBJ2-3; size: NA; V: TRBV10-3; D: TRBD1; CDR3: CAISDPETGSSADTQYF; DNA: TGTGCCATCAGTGACCCCGAGACAGGGAGTAGCGCAGATACGCAGTATTTT
J: TRBJ2-7; size: NA; V: TRBV28; D: NA; CDR3: CASSLGGASYEQYF; DNA: TGTGCCAGCAGTTTGGGGGGGGCTTCCTACGAGCAGTACTTC
J: TRBJ1-4; size: many; V: TRBV28; D: NA; CDR3: CASSGVFF; DNA: TGTGCCAGCAGTGGGGTGTTTTTT
J: TRBJ2-2; size: few; V: TRBV7-6; D: TRBD1; CDR3: CASSADRGTGELFF; DNA: TGTGCCAGCAGCGCGGACAGGGGAACCGGGGAGCTGTTTTTT
J: TRBJ1-5; size: few; V: TRBV12-3/TRBV12-4; D: NA; CDR3: CASSLGNFNQPQHF; DNA: TGTGCCAGCAGTTTGGGGAACTTCAATCAGCCCCAGCATTTT
J: TRBJ2-7; size: few; V: TRBV11-1; D: NA; CDR3: CASMGYEQYF; DNA: TGTGCCAGCATGGGTTACGAGCAGTACTTC
J: TRBJ2-2; size: NA; V: TRBV5-1; D: NA; CDR3: CASSLARGSLVHTGELFF; DNA: TGCGCCAGCAGCTTGGCCCGGGGGTCACTAGTGCACACCGGGGAGCTGTTTTTT
J: TRBJ1-4; size: few; V: TRBV19; D: TRBD1; CDR3: CASSLNRGRNEKLFF; DNA: TGTGCCAGTAGTTTGAACAGGGGGCGGAATGAAAAACTGTTTTTT
J: TRBJ2-2; size: NA; V: TRBV6-5; D: TRBD2; CDR3: CASSSKRASGRGHGELFF; DNA: TGTGCCAGCAGTTCAAAAAGGGCTAGCGGGAGAGGGCACGGGGAGCTGTTTTTT
J: TRBJ1-1; size: NA; V: TRBV6-2/TRBV6-3; D: NA; CDR3: CASTAHFSGAFF; DNA: TGTGCCAGCACCGCCCATTTCAGTGGGGCTTTCTTT
J: TRBJ1-2; size: few; V: TRBV27; D: NA; CDR3: CASTSLSQRPYGYTF; DNA: TGTGCCAGCACCTCTCTTAGCCAGAGACCCTATGGCTACACCTTC
J: TRBJ1-6; size: few; V: TRBV28; D: NA; CDR3: CASSRQTPLHF; DNA: TGTGCCAGCAGTCGACAAACACCCCTCCACTTT
J: TRBJ1-2; size: NA; V: TRBV29-1; D: NA; CDR3: CSVWVGEGYTF; DNA: TGCAGCGTTTGGGTGGGCGAGGGCTACACCTTC